This T cell receptor (beta chain) came from a study of blood T cell repertoires in COVID-19. Assay used: immunoSEQ multiplex PCR; TCRdb lists only in-frame clones, some missing. The sample has over 250,000 clones, about 86% seen once. CDR1 is KGHDR and CDR2 is SFDVKD in the germline V gene. V was clipped by 3 bases and J by 6 bases, with 11 bases between them. The CDR3 is 14 amino acids. The J gene is TRBJ1-5, the V gene TRBV24-1, with a weak D call TRBD1 (6 bases). The TCR sequence derives from a man aged 25-45 years with acute COVID-19. Source material: PBMCs or T cells enriched from blood (not recorded which). Written as DNA, the CDR3 is TGTGCCACCAGTGATGCGGGGGCTTTTCAGCCCCAGCATTTT. Translated, it gives CATSDAGAFQPQHF.